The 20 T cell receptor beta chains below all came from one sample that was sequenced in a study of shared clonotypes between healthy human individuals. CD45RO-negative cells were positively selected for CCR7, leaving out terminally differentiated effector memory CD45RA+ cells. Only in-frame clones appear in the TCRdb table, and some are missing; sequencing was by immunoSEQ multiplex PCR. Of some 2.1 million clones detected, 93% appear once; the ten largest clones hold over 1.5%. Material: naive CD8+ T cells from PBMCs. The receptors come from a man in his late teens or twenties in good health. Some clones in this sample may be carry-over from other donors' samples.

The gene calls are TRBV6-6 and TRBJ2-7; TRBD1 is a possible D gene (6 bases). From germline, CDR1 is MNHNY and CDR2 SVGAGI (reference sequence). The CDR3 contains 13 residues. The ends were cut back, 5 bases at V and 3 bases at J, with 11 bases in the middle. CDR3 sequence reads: CASSRDNFYEQYF. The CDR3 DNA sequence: TGTGCCAGCAGTAGGGACAACTTCTACGAGCAGTACTTC.

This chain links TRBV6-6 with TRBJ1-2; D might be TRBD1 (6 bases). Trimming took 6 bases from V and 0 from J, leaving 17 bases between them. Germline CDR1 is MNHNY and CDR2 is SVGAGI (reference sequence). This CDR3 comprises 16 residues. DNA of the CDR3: TGTGCCAGCAGCCTCTCCTGGGGGGCCTCTAACTATGGCTACACCTTC. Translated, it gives CASSLSWGASNYGYTF.

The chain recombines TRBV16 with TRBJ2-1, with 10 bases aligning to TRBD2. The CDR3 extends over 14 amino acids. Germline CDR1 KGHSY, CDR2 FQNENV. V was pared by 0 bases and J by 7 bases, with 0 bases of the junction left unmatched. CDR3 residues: CASSQSLAGNEQFF. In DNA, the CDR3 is TGTGCCAGCAGCCAATCACTAGCGGGGAATGAGCAGTTCTTC.

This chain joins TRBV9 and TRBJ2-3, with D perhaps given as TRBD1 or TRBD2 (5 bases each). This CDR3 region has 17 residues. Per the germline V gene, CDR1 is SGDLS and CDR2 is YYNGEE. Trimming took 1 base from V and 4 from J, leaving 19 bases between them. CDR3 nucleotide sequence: TGTGCCAGCAGCGTAAACCGACAGAAAATGGGACCAGATACGCAGTATTTT. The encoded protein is CASSVNRQKMGPDTQYF.

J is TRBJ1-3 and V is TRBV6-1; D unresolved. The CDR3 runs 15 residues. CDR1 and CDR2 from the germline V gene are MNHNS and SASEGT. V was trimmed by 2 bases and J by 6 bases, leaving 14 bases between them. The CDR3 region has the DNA TGTGCCAGCAGTGAAACCCAGCCCTGGGAAAACACCATATATTTT. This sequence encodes CASSETQPWENTIYF.

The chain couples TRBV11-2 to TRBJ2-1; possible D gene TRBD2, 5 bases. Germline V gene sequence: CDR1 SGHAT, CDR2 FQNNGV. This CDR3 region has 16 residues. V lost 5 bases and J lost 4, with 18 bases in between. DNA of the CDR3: TGTGCCAGCAGCCAAGGGTTAATGGGAGTTTACAATGAGCAGTTCTTC. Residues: CASSQGLMGVYNEQFF.

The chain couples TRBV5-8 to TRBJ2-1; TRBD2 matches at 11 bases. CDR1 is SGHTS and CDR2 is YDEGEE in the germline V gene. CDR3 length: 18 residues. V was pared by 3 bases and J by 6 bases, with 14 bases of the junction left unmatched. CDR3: CASSWGTHRLAGSNEQFF. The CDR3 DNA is TGTGCCAGCAGCTGGGGGACACACAGACTAGCGGGGAGCAATGAGCAGTTCTTC.

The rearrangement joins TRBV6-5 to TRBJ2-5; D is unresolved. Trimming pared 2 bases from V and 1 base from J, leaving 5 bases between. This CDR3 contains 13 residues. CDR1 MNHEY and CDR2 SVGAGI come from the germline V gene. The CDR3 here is CASSYQAQETQYF. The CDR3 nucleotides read TGTGCCAGCAGTTACCAGGCCCAAGAGACCCAGTACTTC.

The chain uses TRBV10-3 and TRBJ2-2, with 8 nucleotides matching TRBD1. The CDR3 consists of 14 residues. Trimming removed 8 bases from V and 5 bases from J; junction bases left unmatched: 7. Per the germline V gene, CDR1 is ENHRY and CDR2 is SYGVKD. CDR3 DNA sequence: TGTGCCATCCTCGACAGGGGCGCTACCGGGGAGCTGTTTTTT. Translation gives CAILDRGATGELFF.

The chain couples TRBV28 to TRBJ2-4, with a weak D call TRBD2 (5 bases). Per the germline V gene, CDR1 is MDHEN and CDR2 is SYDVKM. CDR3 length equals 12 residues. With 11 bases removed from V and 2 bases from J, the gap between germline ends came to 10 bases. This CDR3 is CAGGPTKNIQYF. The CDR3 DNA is TGTGCCGGAGGACCTACCAAAAACATTCAGTACTTC.

The CDR3 region has the DNA TGTGCCAGCAGCAAATCCAGGGTCCCGAATGAAAAACTGTTTTTT. Amino acids: CASSKSRVPNEKLFF. The chain links TRBV21-1 to TRBJ1-4; the D call in the table, TRBD1, was not verified against the DNA. TRBV21-1 is a pseudogene segment. CDR3 size: 15 residues.

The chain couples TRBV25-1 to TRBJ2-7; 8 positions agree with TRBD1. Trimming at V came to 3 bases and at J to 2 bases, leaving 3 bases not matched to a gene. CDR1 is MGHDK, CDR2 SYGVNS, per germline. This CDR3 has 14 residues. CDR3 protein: CASSDRQGPYEQYF. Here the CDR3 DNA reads TGTGCCAGCAGTGACCGACAGGGGCCCTACGAGCAGTACTTC.

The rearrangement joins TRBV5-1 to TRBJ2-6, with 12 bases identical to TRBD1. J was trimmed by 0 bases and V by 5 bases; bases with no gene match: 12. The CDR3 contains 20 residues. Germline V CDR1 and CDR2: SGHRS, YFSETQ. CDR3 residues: CASSTPGTGGPHSGANVLTF. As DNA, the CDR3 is TGCGCCAGCAGTACCCCCGGGACAGGGGGCCCCCACTCTGGGGCCAACGTCCTGACTTTC.

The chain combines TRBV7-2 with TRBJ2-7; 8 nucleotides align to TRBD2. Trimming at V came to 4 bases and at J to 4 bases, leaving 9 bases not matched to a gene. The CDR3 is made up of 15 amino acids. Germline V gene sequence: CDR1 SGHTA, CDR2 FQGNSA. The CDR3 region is CASSSGPAGAYEQYF. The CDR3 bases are TGTGCCAGCAGCTCCGGACCAGCGGGAGCTTACGAGCAGTACTTC. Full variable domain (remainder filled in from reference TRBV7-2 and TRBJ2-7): GAGVSQSPSNKVTEKGKDVELRCDPISGHTALYWYRQSLGQGLEFLIYFQGNSAPDKSGLPSDRFSAERTGGSVSTLTIQRTQQEDSAVYLCASSSGPAGAYEQYFGPGTRLTVT.

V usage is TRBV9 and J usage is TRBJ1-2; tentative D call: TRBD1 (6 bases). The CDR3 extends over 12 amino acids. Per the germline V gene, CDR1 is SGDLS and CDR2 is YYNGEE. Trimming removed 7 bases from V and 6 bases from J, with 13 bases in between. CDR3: CASRDNRHGYTF. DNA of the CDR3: TGTGCCAGCCGGGACAATCGACATGGCTACACCTTC.

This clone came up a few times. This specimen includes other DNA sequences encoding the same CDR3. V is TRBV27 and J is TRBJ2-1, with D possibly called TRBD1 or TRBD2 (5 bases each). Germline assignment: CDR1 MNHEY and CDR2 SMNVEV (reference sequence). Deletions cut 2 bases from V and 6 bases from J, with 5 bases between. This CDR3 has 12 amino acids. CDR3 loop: CASSLGGNEQFF. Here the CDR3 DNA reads TGTGCCAGCAGTTTAGGGGGCAATGAGCAGTTCTTC.

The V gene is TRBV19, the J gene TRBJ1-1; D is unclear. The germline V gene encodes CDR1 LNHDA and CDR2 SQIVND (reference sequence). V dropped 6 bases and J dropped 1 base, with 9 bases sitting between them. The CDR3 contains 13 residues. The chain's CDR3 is CASRITSNTEAFF. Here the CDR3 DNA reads TGTGCCAGTAGAATAACCTCGAACACTGAAGCTTTCTTT.

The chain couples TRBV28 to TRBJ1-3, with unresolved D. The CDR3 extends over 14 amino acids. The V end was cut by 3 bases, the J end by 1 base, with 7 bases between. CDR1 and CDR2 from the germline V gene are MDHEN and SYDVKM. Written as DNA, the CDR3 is TGTGCCAGCAGTTTTGCGGCTTCTGGAAACACCATATATTTT. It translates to CASSFAASGNTIYF.

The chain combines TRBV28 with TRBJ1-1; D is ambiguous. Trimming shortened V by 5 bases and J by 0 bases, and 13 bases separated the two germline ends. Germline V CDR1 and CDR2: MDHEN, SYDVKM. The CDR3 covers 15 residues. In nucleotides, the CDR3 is TGTGCCAGCAGTCCCCTAGACGGACTGAACACTGAAGCTTTCTTT. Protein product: CASSPLDGLNTEAFF.

The CDR3 spells CASSSTSGRAISYEQYF. In nucleotides, the CDR3 is TGCGCCAGCAGCTCGACTAGCGGGAGGGCTATTTCCTACGAGCAGTACTTC. The J gene is TRBJ2-7, the V gene TRBV4-1, with TRBD2 matching 14 bases. The CDR3 sequence is 17 residues long. V was pared by 5 bases and J by 1 base, with 7 bases of the junction left unmatched. Looked up from germline, CDR1 is MGHRA and CDR2 is YSYEKL.